The 15 T cell receptor beta chains in this list originate from one sample, sequenced in a study of PD-L1 blockade in urothelial cancer. Time point specified: pretreatment peripheral blood. Clones were sequenced by immunoSEQ multiplex PCR, and TCRdb holds only the in-frame ones, with some missing. The sample lists some 65,000 clones, around 81% occurring once. This sample comprised PBMCs, obtained around atezolizumab (anti-PD-L1) treatment. Receptors originate from a man between 65 and 85 years old with urothelial cancer.

The chain couples TRBV29-1 to TRBJ2-3; D is unclear. CDR1 SQVTM and CDR2 ANQGSEA come from the germline V gene. Trimming stripped 2 bases from V and 6 bases from J, with 6 bases between. CDR3 length: 11 amino acids. The CDR3 bases are TGCAGCGTTGAAACGGGTGATACGCAGTATTTT. Translation: CSVETGDTQYF.

In the case of this clone: The identical CDR3 is also encoded by other nucleotide sequences in the sample. The V call is TRBV5-1, the J call TRBJ2-3; no firm D call. Trimming stripped 0 bases from V and 0 bases from J, with 5 bases between. Germline V gene sequence: CDR1 SGHRS, CDR2 YFSETQ. The CDR3 runs 14 residues. This chain's CDR3 is CASSLVSSTDTQYF. CDR3 nucleotide sequence: TGCGCCAGCAGCTTGGTCTCTAGCACAGATACGCAGTATTTT.

The chain has TRBV14 and TRBJ2-7, with 7 bases matching TRBD1. The CDR3 is made up of 17 amino acids. V trimming: 3 bases; J trimming: 2 bases; junction bases outside the gene matches: 13. CDR1 and CDR2 (germline): SGHDN, FVKESK. The CDR3 DNA is TGTGCCAGCAGCCAGGATTCCAGGGACACAGGGGCCTACGAGCAGTACTTC. Protein: CASSQDSRDTGAYEQYF.

This chain connects TRBV6-5 to TRBJ2-3; possible D gene TRBD2, 6 bases. Germline values: CDR1 MNHEY, CDR2 SVGAGI. The CDR3 has 14 amino acids. V shed 5 bases and J shed 2 bases, with 11 bases lying between them. CDR3 loop: CASSRAGLTDTQYF. Written as DNA, the CDR3 is TGTGCCAGCAGTCGGGCGGGACTCACAGATACGCAGTATTTT.

The chain recombines TRBV18 with TRBJ2-7; D perhaps matches TRBD1 (5 bases). The V end lost 3 bases, the J end lost 0 bases, and 9 bases lay between the germline ends. The germline CDR1 and CDR2 sequences are KGHSH and LQKENI. The CDR3 consists of 14 residues. The CDR3: CASSPDSASYEQYF. CDR3 in DNA: TGTGCCAGCTCACCCGACAGTGCCTCCTACGAGCAGTACTTC.

The chain employs TRBV21-1 and TRBJ2-5; the table assigns TRBD2, which was not confirmed against the DNA. TRBV21-1 is noted as a pseudogene. The CDR3 has 18 amino acids. This CDR3 is CASSKKGTSGRPAETQYF. CDR3 nucleotides: TGTGCCAGCAGCAAAAAAGGGACTAGCGGGAGGCCGGCGGAGACCCAGTACTTC.

This chain links TRBV10-2 with TRBJ1-2; D not resolved. Trimming pared 4 bases from V and 0 bases from J, leaving 9 bases between. The germline V gene has CDR1 WSHSY and CDR2 SAAADI. This CDR3 spans 14 amino acids. The CDR3 DNA sequence: TGCGCCAGCAGTGGTTTGAGCTCTAACTATGGCTACACCTTC. Translating gives CASSGLSSNYGYTF.

This rearrangement joins TRBV21-1 to TRBJ2-5; the table's D gene call, TRBD1, was not cross checked with the DNA. TRBV21-1 is a pseudogene. The CDR3 contains 15 residues. The CDR3 loop reads CAIPDRTYYKRPQYF. As DNA, the CDR3 is TGTGCCATCCCGGACAGGACTTATTACAAGAGACCCCAGTACTTC.

The chain couples TRBV7-9 to TRBJ1-2; no clear D gene. Between the trimmed V and J ends, which lost 5 bases and 5 bases, there was a span of 18 bases. Germline V gives CDR1 SEHNR, CDR2 FQNEAQ (reference sequence). The CDR3 covers 15 residues. CDR3 sequence: CASSPPLGGGYGYTF. The DNA of the CDR3 is TGTGCCAGCAGCCCCCCCCTCGGCGGAGGTTATGGCTACACCTTC.

The chain links TRBV29-1 to TRBJ1-2; 7 bases match TRBD1. CDR1 and CDR2 from the germline V gene are SQVTM and ANQGSEA. The trim removed 4 bases at V and 2 bases at J, leaving 7 bases unmatched. This CDR3 has 14 amino acids. This chain's CDR3 is CSVGPGQSNYGYTF. The CDR3 region has the DNA TGCAGCGTTGGTCCGGGACAGTCGAACTATGGCTACACCTTC.

The V gene is TRBV10-1, the J gene TRBJ2-1, with 10 bases matching TRBD2. Germline assignment: CDR1 WNHNN and CDR2 SYGVQD (reference sequence). V was clipped by 4 bases and J by 6 bases; unmatched bases: 3. The CDR3 is 14 amino acids. The CDR3 spells CASSGASGSNEQFF. In DNA form, the CDR3 reads TGCGCCAGCAGTGGGGCTAGCGGGAGCAATGAGCAGTTCTTC.

V is TRBV7-3 and J is TRBJ2-2; TRBD2 agrees at 10 bases. This CDR3 has 16 residues. V shed 6 bases and J 3 bases; nucleotides not matched to a gene: 7. Germline loops: CDR1 SGHTA, CDR2 FQGTGA. CDR3 nucleotide sequence: TGTGCCAGCAGTCCTGAGACTAGCGGGTACACCGGGGAGCTGTTTTTT. Amino acid sequence: CASSPETSGYTGELFF.

V gene TRBV7-9 combines with J gene TRBJ2-1, with 14 positions matching TRBD2. CDR1 is SEHNR and CDR2 is FQNEAQ in the germline V gene (reference sequence). Trimming at V came to 3 bases and at J to 8 bases, leaving 6 bases not matched to a gene. The CDR3 consists of 16 residues. As DNA, the CDR3 is TGTGCCAGCAGCTTGGGACTAGCGGGAGAGGCCTATGAGCAGTTCTTC. Translating gives CASSLGLAGEAYEQFF.

The chain carries TRBV7-9 and TRBJ2-3; TRBD2 aligns across 8 bases. J lost 0 bases, V lost 5 bases, and 1 base had no gene match. The CDR3 runs to 14 residues. Germline V gives CDR1 SEHNR, CDR2 FQNEAQ (reference sequence). CDR3 amino acids: CASSPSGSTDTQYF. The CDR3 DNA follows: TGTGCCAGCAGCCCTAGCGGGAGCACAGATACGCAGTATTTT.

This clone has just one count. The genes are TRBV7-8 and TRBJ2-1, with TRBD1 matching over 9 bases. Germline V gene sequence: CDR1 SGHVS, CDR2 FQNEAQ. After removal of 8 bases from V and 4 bases from J, the junction contained 6 bases not matched to a gene. This CDR3 is 14 amino acids long. The CDR3 protein is CASGGDRVYNEQFF. As DNA, the CDR3 is TGTGCCAGCGGCGGGGACAGGGTTTACAATGAGCAGTTCTTC. The complete variable domain, with remaining parts taken from reference TRBV7-8 and TRBJ2-1, reads GAGVSQSPRYKVAKRGQDVALRCDPISGHVSLFWYQQALGQGPEFLTYFQNEAQLDKSGLPSDRFFAERPEGSVSTLKIQRTQQEDSAVYLCASGGDRVYNEQFFGPGTRLTVL.